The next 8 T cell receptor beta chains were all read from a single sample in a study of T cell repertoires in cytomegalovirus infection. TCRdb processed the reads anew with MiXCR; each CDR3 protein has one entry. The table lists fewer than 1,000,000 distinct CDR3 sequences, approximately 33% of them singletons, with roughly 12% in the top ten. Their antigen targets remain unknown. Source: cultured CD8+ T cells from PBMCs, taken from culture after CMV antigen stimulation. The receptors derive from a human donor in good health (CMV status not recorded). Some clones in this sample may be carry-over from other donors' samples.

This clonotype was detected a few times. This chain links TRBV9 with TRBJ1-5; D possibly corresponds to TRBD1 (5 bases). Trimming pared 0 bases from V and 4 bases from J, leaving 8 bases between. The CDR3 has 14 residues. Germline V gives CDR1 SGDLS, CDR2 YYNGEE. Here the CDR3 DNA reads TGTGCCAGCAGCGTAGGGGACCCTAATCAGCCCCAGCATTTT. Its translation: CASSVGDPNQPQHF.

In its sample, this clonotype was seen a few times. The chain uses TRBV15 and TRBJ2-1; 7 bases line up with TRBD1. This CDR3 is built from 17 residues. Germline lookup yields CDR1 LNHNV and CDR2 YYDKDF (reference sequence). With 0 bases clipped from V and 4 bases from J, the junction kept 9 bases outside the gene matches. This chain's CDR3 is CATSRDERQGWYNEQFF. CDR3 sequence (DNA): TGTGCCACCAGCAGAGATGAACGACAGGGATGGTACAATGAGCAGTTCTTC.

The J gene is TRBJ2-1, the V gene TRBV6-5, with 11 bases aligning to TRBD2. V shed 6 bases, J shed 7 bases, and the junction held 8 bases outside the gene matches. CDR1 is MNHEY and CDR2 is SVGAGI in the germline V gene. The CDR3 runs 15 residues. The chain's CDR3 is CASSYVAGGPNEQFF. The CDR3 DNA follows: TGTGCCAGCAGCTACGTAGCGGGGGGGCCTAATGAGCAGTTCTTC.

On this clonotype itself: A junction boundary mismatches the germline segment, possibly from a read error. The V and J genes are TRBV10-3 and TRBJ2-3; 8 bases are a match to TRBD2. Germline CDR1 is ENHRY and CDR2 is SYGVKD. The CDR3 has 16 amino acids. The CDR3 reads CVISTFSGEDTDTQYF. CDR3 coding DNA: TGTGTCATCAGTACCTTTAGCGGGGAGGACACAGATACGCAGTATTTT.

The CDR3 reads CASSPQVGVPYSNQPQHF. CDR3 bases: TGTGCCAGCAGCCCCCAGGTGGGAGTCCCATATAGCAATCAGCCCCAGCATTTT. The V gene is TRBV7-9, the J gene TRBJ1-5; D gene uncertain. The V end was cut by 5 bases, the J end by 0 bases, with 20 bases between. The V gene's germline CDR1 is SEHNR and CDR2 FQNEAQ (reference sequence). The CDR3 has 18 amino acids.

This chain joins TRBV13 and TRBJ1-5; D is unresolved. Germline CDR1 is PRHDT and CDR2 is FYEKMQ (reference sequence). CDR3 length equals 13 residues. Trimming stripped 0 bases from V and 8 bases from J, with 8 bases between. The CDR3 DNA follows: TGTGCCAGCAGCTTAGGCGACGAGGAGCCCCAGCATTTT. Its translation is CASSLGDEEPQHF. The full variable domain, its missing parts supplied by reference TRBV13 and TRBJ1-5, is AAGVIQSPRHLIKEKRETATLKCYPIPRHDTVYWYQQGPGQDPQFLISFYEKMQSDKGSIPDRFSAQQFSDYHSELNMSSLELGDSALYFCASSLGDEEPQHFGDGTRLSIL.

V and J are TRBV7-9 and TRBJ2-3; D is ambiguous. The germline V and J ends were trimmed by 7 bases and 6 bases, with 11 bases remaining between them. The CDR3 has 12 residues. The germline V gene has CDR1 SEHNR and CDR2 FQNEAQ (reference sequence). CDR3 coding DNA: TGTGCCAGCACCATCCGTCGGGATACGCAGTATTTT. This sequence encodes CASTIRRDTQYF.

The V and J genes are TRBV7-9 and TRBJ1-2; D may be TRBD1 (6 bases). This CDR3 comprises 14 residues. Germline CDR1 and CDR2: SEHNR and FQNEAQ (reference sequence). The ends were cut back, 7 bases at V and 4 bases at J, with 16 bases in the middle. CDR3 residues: CASNSYQQGYGYTF. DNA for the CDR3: TGTGCCAGCAACTCCTACCAACAGGGCTATGGCTACACCTTC.